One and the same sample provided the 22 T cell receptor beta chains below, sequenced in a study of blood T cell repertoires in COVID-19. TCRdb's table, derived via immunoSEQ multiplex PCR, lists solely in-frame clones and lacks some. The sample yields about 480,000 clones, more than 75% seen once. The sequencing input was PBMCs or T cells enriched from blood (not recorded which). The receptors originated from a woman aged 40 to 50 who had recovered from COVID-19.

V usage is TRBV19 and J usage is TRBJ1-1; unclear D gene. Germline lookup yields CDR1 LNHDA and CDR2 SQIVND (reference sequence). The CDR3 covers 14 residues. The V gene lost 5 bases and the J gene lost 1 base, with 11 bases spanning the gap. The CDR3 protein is CASSQRVPNTEAFF. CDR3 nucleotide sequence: TGTGCCAGTAGTCAGCGGGTCCCGAACACTGAAGCTTTCTTT.

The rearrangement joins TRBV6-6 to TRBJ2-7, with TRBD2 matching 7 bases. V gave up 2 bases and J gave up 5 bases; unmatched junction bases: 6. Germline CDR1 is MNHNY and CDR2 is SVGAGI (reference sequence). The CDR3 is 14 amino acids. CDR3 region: CASSYGGSVDEQYF. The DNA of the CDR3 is TGTGCCAGCAGTTACGGCGGGAGCGTCGACGAGCAGTACTTC.

The CDR3 DNA reads as TGCGCCAGCAGCTTGGATGAGCGACAGGGCAGATATGGCTACACCTTC. Amino acid sequence: CASSLDERQGRYGYTF. The chain links TRBV5-1 to TRBJ1-2; TRBD1 matches 7 bases. The junction had 10 bases not matched to a gene; V was cut back by 0 bases and J by 5 bases. CDR3 length: 16 residues. The germline CDR1 and CDR2 sequences are SGHRS and YFSETQ.

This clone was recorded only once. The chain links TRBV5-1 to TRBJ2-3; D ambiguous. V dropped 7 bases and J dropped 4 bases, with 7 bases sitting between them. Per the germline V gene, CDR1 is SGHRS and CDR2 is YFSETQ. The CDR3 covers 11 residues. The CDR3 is CASRSPDTQYF. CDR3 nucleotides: TGCGCCAGCCGGTCCCCAGATACGCAGTATTTT.

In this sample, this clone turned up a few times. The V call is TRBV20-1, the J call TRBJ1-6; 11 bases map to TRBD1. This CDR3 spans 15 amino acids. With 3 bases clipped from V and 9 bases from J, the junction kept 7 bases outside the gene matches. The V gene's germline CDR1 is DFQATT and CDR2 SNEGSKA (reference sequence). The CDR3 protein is CSASKGQGASSPLHF. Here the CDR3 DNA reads TGCAGTGCTAGTAAAGGACAGGGGGCAAGTTCACCCCTCCACTTT.

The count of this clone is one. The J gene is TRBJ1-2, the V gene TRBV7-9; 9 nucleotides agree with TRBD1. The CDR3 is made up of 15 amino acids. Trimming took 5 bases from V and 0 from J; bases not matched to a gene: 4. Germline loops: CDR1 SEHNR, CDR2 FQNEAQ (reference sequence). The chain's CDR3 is CASSPRQGANYGYTF. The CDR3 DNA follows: TGTGCCAGCAGCCCAAGACAGGGGGCTAACTATGGCTACACCTTC.

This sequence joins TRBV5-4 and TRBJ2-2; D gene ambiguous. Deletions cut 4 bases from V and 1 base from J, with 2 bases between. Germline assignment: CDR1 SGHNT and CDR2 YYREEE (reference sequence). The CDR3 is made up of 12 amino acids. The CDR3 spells CASSQNTGELFF. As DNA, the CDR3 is TGTGCCAGCAGCCAGAACACCGGGGAGCTGTTTTTT.

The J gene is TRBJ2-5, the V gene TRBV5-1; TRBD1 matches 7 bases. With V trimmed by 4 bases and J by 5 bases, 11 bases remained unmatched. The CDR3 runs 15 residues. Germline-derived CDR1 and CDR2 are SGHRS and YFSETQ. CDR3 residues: CASSHSGQQSETQYF. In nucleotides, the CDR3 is TGCGCCAGCAGCCACTCGGGACAGCAGAGTGAGACCCAGTACTTC.

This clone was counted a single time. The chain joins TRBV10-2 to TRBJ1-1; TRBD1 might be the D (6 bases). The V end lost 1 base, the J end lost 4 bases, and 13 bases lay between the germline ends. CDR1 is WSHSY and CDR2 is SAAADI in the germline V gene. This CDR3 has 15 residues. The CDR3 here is CASSEFTGSATEAFF. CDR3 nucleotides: TGCGCCAGCAGTGAGTTCACAGGGTCGGCCACTGAAGCTTTCTTT.

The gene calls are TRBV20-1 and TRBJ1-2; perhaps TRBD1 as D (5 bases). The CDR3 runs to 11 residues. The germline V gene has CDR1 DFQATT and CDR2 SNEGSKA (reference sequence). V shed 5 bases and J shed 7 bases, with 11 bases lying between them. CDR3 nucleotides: TGCAGTGCTGGCGGGGCGTCTGGCTACACCTTC. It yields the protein CSAGGASGYTF.

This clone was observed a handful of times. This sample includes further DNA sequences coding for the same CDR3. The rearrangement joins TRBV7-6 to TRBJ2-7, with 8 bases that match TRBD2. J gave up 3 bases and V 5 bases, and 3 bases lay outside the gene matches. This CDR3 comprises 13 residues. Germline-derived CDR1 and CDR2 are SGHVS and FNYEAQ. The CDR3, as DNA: TGTGCCAGCAGCCCAACTAGCGGCTACGAGCAGTACTTC. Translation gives CASSPTSGYEQYF.

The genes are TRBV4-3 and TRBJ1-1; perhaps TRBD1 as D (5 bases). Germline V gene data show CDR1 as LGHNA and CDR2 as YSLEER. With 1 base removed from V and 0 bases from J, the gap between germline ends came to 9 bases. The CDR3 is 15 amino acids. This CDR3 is CASSQGWGLNTEAFF. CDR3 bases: TGCGCCAGCAGCCAAGGTTGGGGCCTGAACACTGAAGCTTTCTTT.

CDR3 region: CASSLDRAGPYNEQFF. The CDR3 coding sequence is TGTGCCAGCAGCTTAGATCGGGCAGGGCCCTACAATGAGCAGTTCTTC. J is TRBJ2-1 and V is TRBV11-3, with D perhaps TRBD1 (5 bases). CDR1 and CDR2 (germline): SGHNT, YENEEA. V gave up 0 bases and J gave up 2 bases, with 11 bases separating them. There are 16 residues in the CDR3.

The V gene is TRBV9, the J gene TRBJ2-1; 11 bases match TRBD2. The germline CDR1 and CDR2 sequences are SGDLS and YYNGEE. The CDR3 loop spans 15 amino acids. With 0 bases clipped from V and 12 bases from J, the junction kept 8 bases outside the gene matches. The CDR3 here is CASSVAETSGARQFF. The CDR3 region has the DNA TGTGCCAGCAGCGTAGCTGAGACTAGCGGGGCACGGCAGTTCTTC.

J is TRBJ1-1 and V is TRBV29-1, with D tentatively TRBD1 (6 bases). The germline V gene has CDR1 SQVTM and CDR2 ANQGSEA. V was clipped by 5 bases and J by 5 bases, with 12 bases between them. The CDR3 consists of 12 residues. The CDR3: CSVTKGGTEAFF. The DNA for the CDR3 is TGCAGCGTTACTAAAGGGGGAACTGAAGCTTTCTTT.

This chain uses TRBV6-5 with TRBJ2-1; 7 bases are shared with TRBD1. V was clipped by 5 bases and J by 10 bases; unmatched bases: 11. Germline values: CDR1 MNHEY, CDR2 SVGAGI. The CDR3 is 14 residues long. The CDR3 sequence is CASSPGQVGTEQFF. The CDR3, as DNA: TGTGCCAGCAGTCCAGGACAGGTCGGGACCGAGCAGTTCTTC.

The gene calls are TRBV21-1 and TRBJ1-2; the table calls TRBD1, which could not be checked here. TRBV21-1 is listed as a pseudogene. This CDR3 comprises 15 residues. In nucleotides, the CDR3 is TGTGCCAGCAACCAACAGGGGCCGGCGGGCTATGGCTACACCTTC. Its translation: CASNQQGPAGYGYTF.

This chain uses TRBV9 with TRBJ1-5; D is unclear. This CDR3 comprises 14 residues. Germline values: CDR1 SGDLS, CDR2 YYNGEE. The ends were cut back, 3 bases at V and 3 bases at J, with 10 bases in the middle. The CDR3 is CASSDTGFNQPQHF. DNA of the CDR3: TGTGCCAGCAGCGATACGGGTTTCAATCAGCCCCAGCATTTT.

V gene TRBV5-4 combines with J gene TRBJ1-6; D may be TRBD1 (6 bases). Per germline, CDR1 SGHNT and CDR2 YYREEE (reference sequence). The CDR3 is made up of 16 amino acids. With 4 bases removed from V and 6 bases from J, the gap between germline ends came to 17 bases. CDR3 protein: CASSPGTQGSNSPLHF. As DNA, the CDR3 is TGTGCCAGCAGCCCCGGGACCCAGGGGAGTAATTCACCCCTCCACTTT. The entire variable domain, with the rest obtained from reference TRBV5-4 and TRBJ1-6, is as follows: ETGVTQSPTHLIKTRGQQVTLRCSSQSGHNTVSWYQQALGQGPQFIFQYYREEENGRGNFPPRFSGLQFPNYSSELNVNALELDDSALYLCASSPGTQGSNSPLHFGNGTRLTVT.

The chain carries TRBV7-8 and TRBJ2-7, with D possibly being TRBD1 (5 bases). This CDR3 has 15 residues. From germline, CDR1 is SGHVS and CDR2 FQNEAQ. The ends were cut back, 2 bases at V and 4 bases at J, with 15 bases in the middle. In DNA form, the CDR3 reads TGTGCCAGCAGCTTAAGGGGTTCCCTTATTTACGAGCAGTACTTC. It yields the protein CASSLRGSLIYEQYF.

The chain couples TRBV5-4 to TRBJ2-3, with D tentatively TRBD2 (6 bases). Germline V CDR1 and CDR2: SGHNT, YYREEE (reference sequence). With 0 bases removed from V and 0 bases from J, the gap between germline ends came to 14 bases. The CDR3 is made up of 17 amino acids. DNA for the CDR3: TGTGCCAGCAGCTTGGCAGTTTCGGGGACTAGCACAGATACGCAGTATTTT. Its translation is CASSLAVSGTSTDTQYF.

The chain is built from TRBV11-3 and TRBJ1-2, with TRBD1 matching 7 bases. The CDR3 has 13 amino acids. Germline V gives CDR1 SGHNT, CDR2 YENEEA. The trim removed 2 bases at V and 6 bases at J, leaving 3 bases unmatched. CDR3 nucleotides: TGTGCCAGCAGCTTACAGGGGGTAGATGGCTACACCTTC. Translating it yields CASSLQGVDGYTF.